This TCR beta chain came from a study of T-cell memory formation after mild COVID-19. Study outcomes and limitations: Pre-infection memory contained some responding clones, which suggested that cross-reactive memory had joined.

MiXCR, applied by TCRdb to the 5' RACE reads, yields one record per CDR3 protein. Of around 55,000 distinct CDR3 sequences listed, more than 8% were seen once; the top ten hold 1.2%. For this clonotype: What it recognizes is unknown.

After removal of 4 bases from V and 0 bases from J, the junction contained 4 bases not matched to a gene. This CDR3 is built from 15 residues. CDR1 and CDR2 (germline): DFQATT, SNEGSKA (reference sequence). This sequence was found in a man aged 18 to 30 who had mild COVID-19 (a few samples of this study predate the infection). Cell type and time point are not known. The genes are TRBV20-1 and TRBJ2-3; TRBD2 matches at 10 bases. Input material: PBMCs or a T cell subset sorted from them (not recorded which). The CDR3 DNA reads TGCAGTGCTACGACTAGCGGGCGTAGCACAGATACGCAGTATTTT. This encodes CSATTSGRSTDTQYF.